Listed here are 30 T cell receptor beta chains from one sample, sequenced in a study of CD4 T cells in relation to SARS-CoV-2 and coronaviruses. The unexposed donors gave CD4+ T cells in about 2010-2019, prior to COVID-19. CD4+ T cells were isolated from the cells after around 11 days of culture. Their recognized antigens are unknown. TCRdb's table, derived via immunoSEQ multiplex PCR, lists solely in-frame clones and lacks some. The sample lists around 24,000 clones, around 76% occurring once. Sequencing input: CD4+ T cells from PBMCs, cultured in vitro. These receptor sequences come from a human donor in good health.

This clone was recorded only once. The V and J genes are TRBV7-6 and TRBJ2-6; 7 bases match TRBD1. Losses at the gene ends were 5 bases for V and 2 bases for J; bases not matched to a gene: 9. The CDR3 has 17 amino acids. The germline V gene encodes CDR1 SGHVS and CDR2 FNYEAQ. The DNA for the CDR3 is TGTGCCAGCAGCCCCCGGACAGGTAGAACTGGGGCCAACGTCCTGACTTTC. Its protein product is CASSPRTGRTGANVLTF.

The V call is TRBV27, the J call TRBJ2-3; D is uncertain. Trimming removed 10 bases at V and 0 bases at J, with 17 bases between. The CDR3 spans 15 residues. Germline values: CDR1 MNHEY, CDR2 SMNVEV (reference sequence). CDR3 bases: TGTGCCACCTCCCTCTGGGGTGTAAGCACAGATACGCAGTATTTT. Amino acid sequence: CATSLWGVSTDTQYF.

V gene TRBV30 combines with J gene TRBJ2-7; 7 bases line up with TRBD2. Germline V gene lookup returns CDR1 GTSNPN and CDR2 SVGIG (reference sequence). There are 15 residues in the CDR3. J gave up 3 bases and V 3 bases, and 11 bases lay outside the gene matches. The CDR3 reads CAWRFRASGNYEQYF. CDR3 nucleotides: TGTGCCTGGAGGTTCCGGGCTAGCGGAAACTACGAGCAGTACTTC.

The sample holds one count of this clone. V and J are TRBV2 and TRBJ2-7; D not certain. The CDR3 runs to 14 residues. The V gene's germline CDR1 is SNHLY and CDR2 FYNNEI. Deletions cut 8 bases from V and 7 bases from J, with 21 bases between. The CDR3 here is CASGKAGIIAEQYF. In DNA form, the CDR3 reads TGTGCCAGCGGGAAGGCAGGAATTATTGCGGAGCAGTACTTC.

This chain links TRBV25-1 with TRBJ1-4; possibly TRBD1 for D (5 bases). CDR3 length equals 15 residues. V was cut by 8 bases and J by 3 bases, with 16 bases left in between. Germline CDR1 and CDR2: MGHDK and SYGVNS. CDR3 coding DNA: TGTGCCAGCTCCGGGGGGGGACGAGCTAATGAAAAACTGTTTTTT. Translating it yields CASSGGGRANEKLFF.

The chain carries TRBV4-1 and TRBJ2-1, with unresolved D. V lost 1 base and J 0 bases, leaving 7 bases between the germline ends. The germline V gene has CDR1 MGHRA and CDR2 YSYEKL. This CDR3 spans 15 amino acids. CDR3 loop: CASSQGAASYNEQFF. The CDR3 DNA follows: TGCGCCAGCAGCCAAGGCGCGGCCTCCTACAATGAGCAGTTCTTC.

This rearrangement joins TRBV28 to TRBJ2-5, with TRBD2 as a possible D gene (6 bases). Germline V CDR1 and CDR2: MDHEN, SYDVKM. V was shortened by 6 bases and J by 1 base, with 12 bases between the two germline ends. The CDR3 runs 14 residues. The CDR3 reads CASSGGPFQETQYF. CDR3 nucleotides: TGTGCCAGCAGCGGGGGACCGTTCCAAGAGACCCAGTACTTC.

The gene calls are TRBV7-8 and TRBJ2-4, with no clear D. Germline assignment: CDR1 SGHVS and CDR2 FQNEAQ. Trimming took 1 base from V and 0 from J, leaving 19 bases between them. This CDR3 has 19 residues. DNA of the CDR3: TGTGCCAGCAGCTTAGGTGTCCTTCGGGCTAGATTAGCCAAAAACATTCAGTACTTC. Translation gives CASSLGVLRARLAKNIQYF.

The chain joins TRBV5-4 to TRBJ1-1; no clear D gene. The germline V gene encodes CDR1 SGHNT and CDR2 YYREEE (reference sequence). Trimming pared 4 bases from V and 6 bases from J, leaving 19 bases between. The CDR3 sequence is 15 residues long. CDR3 amino acids: CASSPPAVRRPEAFF. CDR3 bases: TGTGCCAGCAGCCCCCCGGCAGTCAGGAGACCTGAAGCTTTCTTT.

The chain uses TRBV25-1 and TRBJ2-1; 9 bases agree with TRBD1. The CDR3 is made up of 15 amino acids. Germline V CDR1 and CDR2: MGHDK, SYGVNS. V was clipped by 8 bases and J by 9 bases; unmatched bases: 14. CDR3 DNA: TGTGCCAGCCTAACGACAGGGGGACCTGTGGGTGAGCAGTTCTTC. Translated, it gives CASLTTGGPVGEQFF.

The chain is built from TRBV5-1 and TRBJ2-7; D unresolved. Trimming took 4 bases from V and 2 from J, leaving 19 bases between them. Germline CDR1 and CDR2: SGHRS and YFSETQ. The CDR3 covers 16 residues. The CDR3, as DNA: TGCGCCAGCAGCAAACTAAGTGGGCAGCCGACCTACGAGCAGTACTTC. Amino acid sequence: CASSKLSGQPTYEQYF.

The chain carries TRBV28 and TRBJ2-2; the D is unclear. Per germline, CDR1 MDHEN and CDR2 SYDVKM. V was cut by 6 bases and J by 3 bases, with 5 bases left in between. This CDR3 has 12 residues. For the CDR3, the DNA is TGTGCCAGCAGGGGCTACACCGGGGAGCTGTTTTTT. As protein: CASRGYTGELFF.

The rearrangement joins TRBV21-1 to TRBJ2-1; TRBD2, the table's D call, was not compared with the DNA. TRBV21-1 is noted as a pseudogene. The CDR3 has 16 residues. CDR3 nucleotides: TGTGCCAGCAGCAAAGTTTCGTGGAGCTCCTACAATGAGCAGTTCTTC. This translates into CASSKVSWSSYNEQFF.

A single count supports this clone. This sequence joins TRBV28 and TRBJ2-6; D perhaps matches TRBD1 (6 bases). This CDR3 region has 14 residues. Trimming took off 2 bases at V and 4 bases at J, with 6 bases between the two ends. Germline CDR1 MDHEN, CDR2 SYDVKM. The CDR3 DNA sequence: TGTGCCAGCAGTTTAGGGACAGGGGCCAACGTCCTGACTTTC. This encodes CASSLGTGANVLTF.

The chain carries TRBV10-1 and TRBJ2-1; TRBD2 agrees at 10 bases. The V gene end was trimmed by 4 bases and the J gene end by 7 bases; junction bases not matched to a gene: 4. This CDR3 has 14 amino acids. Germline V gene sequence: CDR1 WNHNN, CDR2 SYGVQD (reference sequence). The CDR3 loop reads CASSASGRENEQFF. The CDR3 DNA is TGCGCCAGCAGTGCCAGCGGGAGGGAAAATGAGCAGTTCTTC.

The J gene is TRBJ2-7, the V gene TRBV12-5, with TRBD1 identical over 8 bases. The CDR3 has 15 residues. Germline trimming cut 0 bases from V and 6 bases from J; bases unmatched to any gene: 7. CDR1 and CDR2 (germline): LGHNT, FRNRAP. The CDR3 region is CASGLVPRGPLEQYF. The CDR3 bases are TGTGCTAGTGGTTTGGTACCCAGGGGGCCCCTCGAGCAGTACTTC.

This clone was detected a few times. The chain combines TRBV27 with TRBJ2-7; perhaps TRBD2 as D (7 bases). CDR3 length: 14 amino acids. Germline V gives CDR1 MNHEY, CDR2 SMNVEV (reference sequence). Deletions cut 9 bases from V and 3 bases from J, with 18 bases between. CDR3 loop: CASRGASAGYEQYF. The CDR3 DNA reads as TGTGCCAGTCGGGGGGCTAGCGCCGGCTACGAGCAGTACTTC.

The chain recombines TRBV2 with TRBJ1-2; no clear D gene. Germline loops: CDR1 SNHLY, CDR2 FYNNEI. The CDR3 is 13 amino acids. Trimming removed 4 bases at V and 7 bases at J, with 13 bases between. The CDR3: CASSAGRTSGYTF. In DNA, the CDR3 is TGTGCCAGCAGTGCCGGTCGAACATCTGGCTACACCTTC.

Points on this clone: At one boundary the junction diverges from the germline segment, which might be a read error. This rearrangement joins TRBV24-1 to TRBJ2-1; no clear D. The CDR3 covers 12 residues. Germline lookup yields CDR1 KGHDR and CDR2 SFDVKD. CDR3 amino acids: CATSDSSDRVIF. CDR3 nucleotides: TGTGCCACCAGTGATTCCTCGGATAGGGTCATCTTC.

This sequence joins TRBV15 and TRBJ1-1, with D possibly matching TRBD1 (5 bases). The CDR3 is 14 amino acids. V was shortened by 3 bases and J by 4 bases, with 12 bases between the two germline ends. CDR1 and CDR2 (germline): LNHNV, YYDKDF (reference sequence). DNA of the CDR3: TGTGCCACCAGCAGGGGGGGACCGATCACTGAAGCTTTCTTT. Translated, it gives CATSRGGPITEAFF.

The V and J genes are TRBV6-1 and TRBJ1-2; D not resolved. In germline, CDR1 is MNHNS, CDR2 SASEGT. V was trimmed by 1 base and J by 2 bases, leaving 5 bases between them. This CDR3 contains 13 residues. This CDR3 reads CASSEDGNYGYTF. In nucleotides, the CDR3 is TGTGCCAGCAGTGAAGATGGGAACTATGGCTACACCTTC.

The table lists this clone with a few counts. The chain joins TRBV27 to TRBJ1-6; the D is unclear. From germline, CDR1 is MNHEY and CDR2 SMNVEV (reference sequence). Trimming shortened V by 0 bases and J by 10 bases, and 13 bases separated the two germline ends. The CDR3 extends over 15 amino acids. CDR3 nucleotide sequence: TGTGCCAGCAGTTTATCGAAGGTACAGCCGTCACCCCTCCACTTT. Its translation is CASSLSKVQPSPLHF.

The CDR3 DNA follows: TGTGCCAGTAGTATCGAGGGACAGGGGGCGCGGGGGGCCAACGTCCTGACTTTC. Translating it yields CASSIEGQGARGANVLTF. The chain uses TRBV19 and TRBJ2-6, with 12 bases aligning to TRBD1. Germline V gives CDR1 LNHDA, CDR2 SQIVND (reference sequence). V gave up 3 bases and J gave up 4 bases; unmatched junction bases: 7. The CDR3 loop spans 18 amino acids.

CDR3 nucleotides: TGTGCCAGCTCACCACGACAGGCGAACACTGAAGCTTTCTTT. The encoded protein is CASSPRQANTEAFF. The chain carries TRBV18 and TRBJ1-1; possibly TRBD1 for D (6 bases). V lost 1 base, J lost 1 base, and 7 bases lay in between. This CDR3 is built from 14 residues. Germline CDR1 KGHSH, CDR2 LQKENI.

The chain employs TRBV6-5 and TRBJ1-1; the D gene is possibly TRBD1 (5 bases). Germline CDR1 is MNHEY and CDR2 is SVGAGI. Trimming cost V 7 bases and J 2 bases, with 11 bases left between them. This CDR3 contains 13 residues. CDR3 sequence: CASNGRTNTEAFF. CDR3 DNA: TGTGCCAGCAATGGCAGGACAAACACTGAAGCTTTCTTT.

CDR3 region: CASSTGRQEQFF. The CDR3 bases are TGTGCCAGCAGTACAGGACGCCAAGAGCAGTTCTTC. The chain is built from TRBV2 and TRBJ2-1, with D possibly TRBD1 on 5 matching bases. The V end lost 5 bases, the J end lost 10 bases, and 12 bases lay between the germline ends. Germline V gives CDR1 SNHLY, CDR2 FYNNEI. The CDR3 totals 12 residues.

The V gene is TRBV27, the J gene TRBJ2-5; D is unresolved. The CDR3 spans 14 residues. Germline V lookup: CDR1 MNHEY, CDR2 SMNVEV (reference sequence). Trimming shortened V by 3 bases and J by 4 bases, and 12 bases separated the two germline ends. The CDR3 DNA reads TGTGCCAGCAGTTTTCGGGCAAGTATAGAGACCCAGTACTTC. This codes for CASSFRASIETQYF.

The J gene is TRBJ2-7, the V gene TRBV28; D is unclear. Trimming cost V 7 bases and J 2 bases, with 15 bases left between them. CDR3 length: 14 residues. Germline V gene lookup returns CDR1 MDHEN and CDR2 SYDVKM. CDR3 sequence (DNA): TGTGCCAGCAAGATCTGGGGTACTACCTACGAGCAGTACTTC. It translates to CASKIWGTTYEQYF.

The CDR3 sequence is CASSYSKYREAGYTF. As DNA, the CDR3 is TGTGCCAGCAGTTACTCCAAATACAGGGAGGCTGGCTACACCTTC. The chain employs TRBV6-7 and TRBJ1-2; a weak D match, TRBD1 (6 bases). TRBV6-7 is an ORF for which the function is uncertain. Trimming shortened V by 0 bases and J by 7 bases, and 15 bases separated the two germline ends. The CDR3 contains 15 residues.

The chain couples TRBV5-4 to TRBJ2-7; TRBD1 aligns across 10 bases. V was clipped by 2 bases and J by 1 base; unmatched bases: 3. Germline CDR1 and CDR2: SGHNT and YYREEE (reference sequence). The CDR3 length is 15 residues. In DNA, the CDR3 is TGTGCCAGCAGCTTCGGGACAGGGGTTTCCTACGAGCAGTACTTC. Protein: CASSFGTGVSYEQYF.